Sequencing of this T cell receptor (beta chain) was carried out in a study of cytomegalovirus exposure and HLA in healthy donors. The CDR3 spans 13 residues. The germline CDR1 and CDR2 sequences are WSHSY and SAAADI. J gave up 3 bases and V 7 bases, and 6 bases lay outside the gene matches. 13 Jbeta primers and 60 Vbeta primers were used for the PCR. Repertoires were generated with immunoSEQ multiplex PCR, while TCRdb's copy carries only in-frame clones and drops some. The sample lists some 100,000 clones; 76% were seen once. This clone was recorded a few times. These donors counted as nominally healthy when sampled, but unrecorded immune exposures were likely.

Sequenced sample: PBMCs. The chain has TRBV10-2 and TRBJ2-7, with TRBD2 identical over 7 bases. This clonotype was obtained from a woman between 45 and 65 years old in good health and CMV-seropositive. Written as DNA, the CDR3 is TGCGCCAGCAAGCCGGGAGGAAACTACGAGCAGTACTTC. Protein: CASKPGGNYEQYF.